This T cell receptor beta chain derives from a study of regulatory T cells in long-lasting Graves disease. The CDR3 runs to 18 residues. Germline V lookup: CDR1 SGHAT, CDR2 FQNNGV. Trimming left V 4 bases short and J 8 bases short, with 29 bases between. Building of the TCR beta libraries involved iRepertoire HTBI primers and Arm-PCR of CDR3 regions. TCRdb independently ran MiXCR on the multiplex PCR reads; one entry per CDR3 protein. The sample has 500,000 to 800,000 distinct CDR3 sequences; 30% are singletons. On this clonotype itself: Its antigen is unknown.

Points from the study as a whole: Thyroid tissue was not studied; only peripheral blood was.

Documented time point: persistent/refractory GD, antithyroid drugs over 5 years with positive TRAb. RNA extracted from PBMCs served as the sequencing template. The sequence was obtained from a female donor with Graves disease. The sample consisted of peripheral blood mononuclear cells (PBMCs), taken when the disease was refractory, from a patient treated with antithyroid drugs. The chain joins TRBV11-2 to TRBJ1-1; D remains ambiguous. DNA of the CDR3: TGTGCCAGCAGCTCCCGACGTCGCGTTAAAGGTTACCAAGGGGAAGCTTTCTTT. This sequence encodes CASSSRRRVKGYQGEAFF.